The present T cell receptor (beta chain) was sequenced within a study of graft-versus-host responses after intestinal transplantation. The wider study: Recipients got multivisceral, liver-intestinal, or isolated intestinal transplants. Every transplant recipient was induced with anti-thymocyte globulin, then maintained on tacrolimus and steroids for about 3 years. The study's findings and limits: In recipient marrow, GvH clones were found, and some appeared first in ileum or blood. Allografts of patients with graft-donor T cell macrochimerism showed high graft-versus-host to host-versus-graft clone ratios.

The germline CDR1 and CDR2 sequences are SGHDN and FVKESK. The CDR3 contains 15 residues. Trimming pared 4 bases from V and 6 bases from J, leaving 19 bases between. The table came from immunoSEQ multiplex PCR; TCRdb's copy has only in-frame clones and leaves some out. The sample lists over 100,000 clones, 90% to 95% occurring once. For this clone: The target antigen is unknown.

The source was unstimulated CD8+ T cells sorted from spleen or lymph node cells, collected before intestinal transplant. The TCR comes from a human donor who received an intestinal transplant. This chain uses TRBV14 with TRBJ2-7; TRBD2 is a possible D gene (6 bases). CDR3 DNA sequence: TGTGCCAGCAGCCGCCGGGGCAGGGAGGATGGCGAGCAGTACTTC. Translation gives CASSRRGREDGEQYF.